A selection of T cell receptor beta chains follows, all from one sample in a study of response to subunit inactivated influenza vaccine. TCRdb re-derived calls from the RT-PCR reads in MiXCR, one entry per CDR3 protein. The table shows approximately 530,000 distinct CDR3 sequences, with approximately 12% occurring only once. Sequencing used PBMCs from blood, obtained more than 35 days after vaccination. Receptors were obtained from a man aged 50 to 60 who received an inactivated influenza vaccine. The CDR3 runs from the conserved cysteine through the conserved F or W. The D gene is left open where the match is weak. Clone size is given for some rows only: seen once, a few or many times, or a class if the clone is expanded.

clone_size	cdr3_length	d_call	v_call	j_call	cdr3_aa	cdr3_nt
.	15	TRBD2	TRBV6-2/TRBV6-3	TRBJ2-5	CASSPGLAGGETQYF	TGTGCCAGCAGCCCCGGACTAGCGGGAGGAGAGACCCAGTACTTC
few	13	.	TRBV20-1	TRBJ2-2	CSARPRAHGELFF	TGCAGTGCTAGGCCCAGGGCCCACGGGGAGCTGTTTTTT
few	13	TRBD2	TRBV12-3/TRBV12-4	TRBJ2-7	CASSFHSGEGQYF	TGTGCCAGCAGTTTCCATTCTGGGGAGGGGCAGTACTTC
few	16	.	TRBV10-3	TRBJ2-1	CASSHPILRDYNEQFF	TGTGCCAGCTCCCATCCGATTTTGCGGGACTACAATGAGCAGTTCTTC
few	18	.	TRBV25-1	TRBJ2-1	CASSPTRPFNRVNNEQFF	TGTGCCAGCAGTCCCACCCGACCGTTCAACAGGGTAAACAATGAGCAGTTCTTC
.	15	TRBD1	TRBV11-2	TRBJ2-2	CASRRAGQGSGELFF	TGTGCCAGCAGACGAGCGGGACAGGGATCCGGGGAGCTGTTTTTT
many	12	.	TRBV20-1	TRBJ2-1	CSVPWYNNEQFF	TGCAGTGTTCCGTGGTATAACAATGAGCAGTTCTTC
few	13	.	TRBV6-1	TRBJ1-1	CASSERRRDEAFF	TGTGCCAGCAGTGAAAGGAGGAGGGATGAAGCTTTCTTT
.	13	TRBD1	TRBV29-1	TRBJ2-7	CSVVDRAAYEQYF	TGCAGCGTTGTGGACAGGGCTGCCTACGAGCAGTACTTC
few	15	TRBD2	TRBV7-2	TRBJ2-7	CASSLASRGGHEQYF	TGTGCCAGCAGCTTAGCGTCGCGGGGGGGCCACGAGCAGTACTTC